Following are 21 T cell receptor beta chains from one sample sequenced in a study of blood T cells in healthy people across ages. With a J-beta primer mix and a sample-barcoded 5' primer, a second PCR ran about 7 to 12 cycles. In TCRdb, the 5' RACE reads were re-called with MiXCR into one record per CDR3 protein. The table has around 1,500,000 distinct CDR3 sequences, under 30% seen once; the top ten hold roughly 8.2%. Sequencing was carried out using blood. These receptors all come from a woman in her 30s in good health.

This clonotype has a handful of counts. The J gene is TRBJ2-3, the V gene TRBV7-2; TRBD2 matches 10 bases. The CDR3 totals 16 residues. Germline V CDR1 and CDR2: SGHTA, FQGNSA. Trimming at V came to 5 bases and at J to 2 bases, leaving 7 bases not matched to a gene. Here the CDR3 reads CASSPSLAGITDTQYF. The CDR3 DNA reads as TGTGCCAGCAGCCCGTCACTAGCGGGGATCACAGATACGCAGTATTTT.

This clonotype has only a few counts. This rearrangement joins TRBV6-2 or TRBV6-3 to TRBJ1-1; no clear D gene. The CDR3 covers 15 residues. Germline V gene data show CDR1 as MNHEY and CDR2 as SVGEGT. Between the trimmed V and J ends, which lost 4 bases and 4 bases, there was a span of 16 bases. In DNA form, the CDR3 reads TGTGCCAGCAGTTTCAACACCCGGAAGACCACTGAAGCTTTCTTT. Translation: CASSFNTRKTTEAFF.

CDR3 sequence (DNA): TGTGCCAGCAGTCAACGACTAGCTAGCACAGATACGCAGTATTTT. Translating gives CASSQRLASTDTQYF. The genes are TRBV12-3 or TRBV12-4 and TRBJ2-3, with 7 bases identical to TRBD2. The V segment lost 5 bases and the J segment 0 bases; nucleotides outside the gene matches: 5. The CDR3 covers 15 residues.

This clonotype was seen a handful of times. This chain joins TRBV4-1 and TRBJ1-2, with 7 bases fitting TRBD1. The V gene end was trimmed by 4 bases and the J gene end by 8 bases; junction bases not matched to a gene: 19. The CDR3 sequence is 17 residues long. The germline gives CDR1 MGHRA, CDR2 YSYEKL. CDR3 nucleotide sequence: TGCGCCAGCAGCCCTCCGACAGGGAATGCGGACACGGAAGGCTACACCTTC. Amino acid sequence: CASSPPTGNADTEGYTF.

The table lists this clonotype with many counts. At one boundary the junction diverges from the germline segment, which might be a read error. The chain joins TRBV7-9 to TRBJ2-7; D perhaps matches TRBD1 (6 bases). This CDR3 spans 14 amino acids. The germline V gene has CDR1 SEHNR and CDR2 FQNEAQ (reference sequence). In nucleotides, the CDR3 is TGCGCCAGCAGCTTGGGGGCCTTCTCCTACGAGCAGTACTTC. It is translated as CASSLGAFSYEQYF.

Only a few counts were recorded for this clonotype. The chain has TRBV24-1 and TRBJ2-5; TRBD2 matches at 10 bases. With V trimmed by 2 bases and J by 5 bases, 4 bases remained unmatched. Looked up from germline, CDR1 is KGHDR and CDR2 is SFDVKD. The CDR3 has 15 residues. CDR3 sequence (DNA): TGTGCCACCAGTGATTCGCTAGCGGGAGCCGAGACCCAGTACTTC. Residues: CATSDSLAGAETQYF.

J is TRBJ2-7 and V is TRBV29-1, with 12 bases identical to TRBD2. CDR3 length: 13 amino acids. The V gene's germline CDR1 is SQVTM and CDR2 ANQGSEA. V lost 5 bases, J lost 12 bases, and 11 bases stayed unmatched. The CDR3 bases are TGCAGCGTTAACCCTAGCGGGGGGGCGTCCCGGTACTTC. Amino acid sequence: CSVNPSGGASRYF.

This clonotype was picked up a small number of times. The V gene is TRBV7-2, the J gene TRBJ2-5, with 11 positions matching TRBD2. The trim removed 2 bases at V and 11 bases at J, leaving 13 bases unmatched. The CDR3 covers 16 residues. From germline, CDR1 is SGHTA and CDR2 FQGNSA. The CDR3 protein is CASSLNGLAGGGEQYF. In DNA form, the CDR3 reads TGTGCCAGCAGCTTAAACGGGCTAGCGGGGGGTGGGGAGCAGTACTTC. Complete variable domain (other parts from reference TRBV7-2 and TRBJ2-5): GAGVSQSPSNKVTEKGKDVELRCDPISGHTALYWYRQSLGQGLEFLIYFQGNSAPDKSGLPSDRFSAERTGGSVSTLTIQRTQQEDSAVYLCASSLNGLAGGGEQYFGPGTRLLVL.

V usage is TRBV29-1 and J usage is TRBJ2-1; the D gene is possibly TRBD2 (6 bases). Looked up from germline, CDR1 is SQVTM and CDR2 is ANQGSEA. V lost 0 bases, J lost 0 bases, and 9 bases lay in between. This CDR3 has 15 residues. The CDR3 sequence: CSVEDGRSSYNEQFF. In DNA, the CDR3 is TGCAGCGTTGAAGATGGGAGGAGCTCCTACAATGAGCAGTTCTTC.

V gene TRBV20-1 combines with J gene TRBJ2-2; D is undetermined. V gave up 4 bases and J gave up 2 bases, with 14 bases separating them. This CDR3 region has 15 residues. In germline, CDR1 is DFQATT, CDR2 SNEGSKA (reference sequence). The CDR3 loop is CSAKDSDGNTGELFF. The CDR3 DNA reads TGCAGTGCTAAAGACTCTGACGGTAACACCGGGGAGCTGTTTTTT.

About this clonotype: The junction does not match germline at one end; this may be a read error. The rearrangement uses TRBV7-9 and TRBJ1-2; D is ambiguous. The CDR3 totals 14 residues. Looked up from germline, CDR1 is SEHNR and CDR2 is FQNEAQ (reference sequence). As DNA, the CDR3 is TGTGCCAGCAGCCCCCAACTCGGTAACTGTGGCTACACCTTC. It translates to CASSPQLGNCGYTF.

In this sample, this clonotype turned up many times. The chain employs TRBV28 and TRBJ2-5, with 12 bases lining up with TRBD1. Trimming at V came to 3 bases and at J to 5 bases, leaving 4 bases not matched to a gene. Germline CDR1 and CDR2: MDHEN and SYDVKM. The CDR3 is made up of 15 amino acids. The CDR3 protein is CASSLGQGAPETQYF. CDR3 DNA sequence: TGTGCCAGCAGTTTGGGACAGGGGGCCCCCGAGACCCAGTACTTC.

This clonotype came up many times. The V call is TRBV4-3, the J call TRBJ1-2; D remains ambiguous. Trimming stripped 1 base from V and 3 bases from J, with 15 bases between. CDR3 length equals 16 residues. Germline CDR1 is LGHNA and CDR2 is YSLEER. The DNA for the CDR3 is TGCGCCAGCAGCCAAGTAGGGCTCCAAACTTACTATGGCTACACCTTC. Its protein is CASSQVGLQTYYGYTF.

V and J are TRBV5-1 and TRBJ2-1, with a weak D call TRBD1 (6 bases). Germline V gene lookup returns CDR1 SGHRS and CDR2 YFSETQ. This CDR3 is built from 19 residues. Trimming removed 2 bases at V and 5 bases at J, with 26 bases between. As DNA, the CDR3 is TGCGCCAGCAGCTTAAAGGGGGTCCCCATCCCCCTTGGGGACAATGAGCAGTTCTTC. This sequence encodes CASSLKGVPIPLGDNEQFF. The entire variable domain, with the rest obtained from reference TRBV5-1 and TRBJ2-1, is as follows: KAGVTQTPRYLIKTRGQQVTLSCSPISGHRSVSWYQQTPGQGLQFLFEYFSETQRNKGNFPGRFSGRQFSNSRSEMNVSTLELGDSALYLCASSLKGVPIPLGDNEQFFGPGTRLTVL.

With respect to this clonotype: Relative to the germline gene, one junction end is altered; a read error may explain this. V and J are TRBV10-3 and TRBJ2-5; D tentatively reads TRBD1 or TRBD2 (5 bases each). This CDR3 has 13 residues. Germline CDR1 ENHRY, CDR2 SYGVKD. As DNA, the CDR3 is TGCGCCAGCAGTGAGTCGTTGGGACAGACCCAGTACTTC. Its translation is CASSESLGQTQYF.

At least ten counts were recorded for this clonotype. The V call is TRBV7-2, the J call TRBJ2-1; D uncertain. The CDR3 has 14 amino acids. The ends were cut back, 5 bases at V and 9 bases at J, with 17 bases in the middle. Germline lookup yields CDR1 SGHTA and CDR2 FQGNSA. Here the CDR3 reads CASSPVWGYREQFF. The CDR3 DNA follows: TGTGCCAGCAGCCCAGTTTGGGGTTATCGTGAGCAGTTCTTC.

Points on this clonotype: One end of the junction varies from germline; a read error may be responsible. V gene TRBV6-4 combines with J gene TRBJ2-1; weak D call: TRBD2 (5 bases). Germline CDR1 reads MRHNA; CDR2 reads SNTAGT. CDR3 size: 13 residues. The CDR3 nucleotides are TGTGCCAGCAGTGTAGACCAGTACAATGAGCGGTACTTC. Translating it yields CASSVDQYNERYF.

V usage is TRBV21-1 and J usage is TRBJ1-1. TRBV21-1 is a documented pseudogene. The CDR3 length is 13 residues. CDR3 DNA sequence: TGTGCCAGCAGCAAAGCTCGGCGGGCTGAAGCTTTCTTT. It encodes CASSKARRAEAFF.

The table lists this clonotype with many counts. The rearrangement links TRBV5-1 to TRBJ2-1; D could derive from TRBD1 or TRBD2 (6 bases each). The CDR3 spans 16 residues. Germline CDR1 reads SGHRS; CDR2 reads YFSETQ. V lost 6 bases and J 9 bases, leaving 25 bases between the germline ends. CDR3 sequence: CASMGANGGLKGEQFF. The CDR3 nucleotides are TGCGCCAGCATGGGGGCAAATGGGGGGTTGAAAGGTGAGCAGTTCTTC.

The chain has TRBV30 and TRBJ1-1; no definite D call. The ends were cut back, 2 bases at V and 0 bases at J, with 4 bases in the middle. The V gene's germline CDR1 is GTSNPN and CDR2 SVGIG (reference sequence). This CDR3 contains 12 residues. In nucleotides, the CDR3 is TGTGCCTGGAGTCTAATGAACACTGAAGCTTTCTTT. Translation: CAWSLMNTEAFF.

In its sample, this clonotype was seen a few times. The chain recombines TRBV12-3 or TRBV12-4 with TRBJ2-1; tentative D call: TRBD1 (5 bases). This CDR3 region has 13 residues. Trimming stripped 10 bases from V and 3 bases from J, with 13 bases between. Here the CDR3 reads CATRQNDYNEQFF. In DNA, the CDR3 is TGTGCCACCCGACAGAATGACTACAATGAGCAGTTCTTC.